The 5 T cell receptor beta chains given below trace back to one sample, sequenced in a study of cytomegalovirus exposure and HLA in healthy donors. The study ran its PCR with 60 Vbeta and 13 Jbeta primers. Sequenced by immunoSEQ multiplex PCR; TCRdb stores in-frame clones only, minus some. The sample contains some 150,000 clones, under 75% of which appear only once. The sequenced sample was PBMCs. The receptors originated from a woman aged 60-75 years in good health and CMV-seropositive.

V gene TRBV4-2 combines with J gene TRBJ1-2, with 7 bases lining up with TRBD1. V lost 0 bases to trimming and J lost 8 bases; unmatched junction nucleotides: 6. This CDR3 comprises 14 residues. Per germline, CDR1 LGHNA and CDR2 YNFKEQ. The CDR3 nucleotides read TGTGCCAGCAGCCAAGATAGACAGGGCCAAGGCTACACCTTC. Translated: CASSQDRQGQGYTF.

The chain employs TRBV15 and TRBJ2-7, with D maybe TRBD1 (5 bases). Germline-derived CDR1 and CDR2 are LNHNV and YYDKDF (reference sequence). The CDR3 is 13 amino acids. The ends were cut back, 5 bases at V and 2 bases at J, with 10 bases in the middle. The CDR3 bases are TGTGCCACCAGCCTTCTAGGGGCCTACGAGCAGTACTTC. Amino acids: CATSLLGAYEQYF.

The genes are TRBV4-3 and TRBJ2-1, with 9 bases lining up with TRBD2. The CDR3 consists of 16 residues. With 2 bases clipped from V and 5 bases from J, the junction kept 7 bases outside the gene matches. Germline V gives CDR1 LGHNA, CDR2 YSLEER. The CDR3 loop is CASSQMWREGNNEQFF. The CDR3 nucleotides read TGCGCCAGCAGCCAAATGTGGCGGGAGGGAAACAATGAGCAGTTCTTC.

The chain is built from TRBV9 and TRBJ2-5; 7 nucleotides agree with TRBD2. The CDR3 consists of 16 residues. With 4 bases clipped from V and 5 bases from J, the junction kept 14 bases outside the gene matches. Germline loops: CDR1 SGDLS, CDR2 YYNGEE. CDR3 loop: CASSPRWGGDVETQYF. Here the CDR3 DNA reads TGTGCCAGCAGCCCCCGATGGGGAGGGGATGTTGAGACCCAGTACTTC. Complete variable domain (other parts from reference TRBV9 and TRBJ2-5): DSGVTQTPKHLITATGQRVTLRCSPRSGDLSVYWYQQSLDQGLQFLIQYYNGEERAKGNILERFSAQQFPDLHSELNLSSLELGDSALYFCASSPRWGGDVETQYFGPGTRLLVL.

The chain employs TRBV2 and TRBJ2-1; 7 bases are a match to TRBD1. CDR3 length: 14 amino acids. From germline, CDR1 is SNHLY and CDR2 FYNNEI. V shed 6 bases and J 4 bases; nucleotides not matched to a gene: 6. The CDR3: CASRNRGPYNEQFF. DNA of the CDR3: TGTGCCAGCAGGAACAGGGGTCCTTACAATGAGCAGTTCTTC.